This T cell receptor beta chain was recovered during a study of T cell responses to AZD1222 COVID-19 vaccine. Findings and caveats of the study: Increased Spike-specific TCR breadth and depth were observed after two AZD1222 doses. Unmutated variant regions are reportedly targeted by nearly half of spike-specific TCRs. Most donors were white British and more were female, and clonal diversity was possibly underestimated. Repertoire collection took place solely once the T cell response had peaked.

Clones were read by immunoSEQ multiplex PCR, and TCRdb kept only the in-frame ones, dropping some. The sample has tens of thousands of clones; 75% to 90% are singletons. The CDR3 spans 13 residues. V was shortened by 2 bases and J by 5 bases, with 10 bases between the two germline ends. Germline CDR1 reads SGDLS; CDR2 reads YYNGEE. A single count supports this clone. The target antigen is unknown. The clonotype comes from an adult in good health. The sample here was peripheral blood, taken on day 0 of AZD1222 vaccination. This chain links TRBV9 with TRBJ1-2, with a tentative D call TRBD1 (6 bases). CDR3 nucleotides: TGTGCCAGCAGCGTGGGACAAAGATATGGCTACACCTTC. This gives the protein CASSVGQRYGYTF.